These T cell receptor beta chains were read from a single sample in a study of blood T cell repertoires in COVID-19. Some clones are missing from TCRdb's copy, which holds only in-frame ones; the method was immunoSEQ multiplex PCR. The profile shows roughly 94,000 clones, roughly 84% of them singletons. The sample was peripheral blood. Source of these receptors: a man in his 60s with acute or convalescent COVID-19. Each CDR3 is given with its conserved first and last residue. A D gene is named only where the DNA matches it firmly. Where a row states a size, it is once, few, many or the class of an expanded clone; other rows omit it.

j_gene,v_gene,d_gene,abundance,CDR3nt,CDR3aa
TRBJ2-1,TRBV2,TRBD2,.,TGTGCCACCCGACTAGCGGGGGGGAACTACAATGAGCAGTTCTTC,CATRLAGGNYNEQFF
TRBJ1-4,TRBV28,.,.,TGTGCCAGCAGTTCCCGGGCGGGGGGCACTAATGAAAAACTGTTTTTT,CASSSRAGGTNEKLFF
TRBJ1-1,TRBV15,TRBD1,.,TGTGCCACCAGCAGAGATCCGGACAGGGGGGAAGCTTTCTTT,CATSRDPDRGEAFF
TRBJ1-2,TRBV28,.,.,TGTGCCAGCAGCGCGGGTTCGAAGACCAACTATGGCTACACCTTC,CASSAGSKTNYGYTF
TRBJ2-1,TRBV7-9,TRBD2,.,TGTGCCAGCAGCAGACTAGCGGGGGGGCACCACAATGAGCAGTTCTTC,CASSRLAGGHHNEQFF
TRBJ1-6,TRBV7-9,.,.,TGTGCCAGCAGCGGGGGGTCCTCACCCCTCCACTTT,CASSGGSSPLHF
TRBJ2-3,TRBV12-5,TRBD2,once,TGTGCTAGTGGTCGGGGGGGGGAAGCAGATACGCAGTATTTT,CASGRGGEADTQYF
TRBJ2-3,TRBV9,.,.,TGTGCCAGCAGTTCTGGGCCCAACTCCGCAACAGATACGCAGTATTTT,CASSSGPNSATDTQYF
TRBJ2-1,TRBV5-1,.,.,TGCGCCAGCAGCTTGGGTTTTTCAGTCGATGAGCAGTTCTTC,CASSLGFSVDEQFF
TRBJ1-4,TRBV2,.,.,TGTGCCAGCAGGGGCTCAGGGGCTTATAATGAAAAACTGTTTTTT,CASRGSGAYNEKLFF